Listed below are T cell receptor beta chains from one sample, sequenced in a study of T cells in Graves' hyperthyroidism and ophthalmopathy. In TCRdb, the multiplex PCR reads were re-called with MiXCR into one record per CDR3 protein. This sample has over 200,000 distinct CDR3 sequences, with 13% to 15% found just once. Sequenced input: blood. Source of these receptors: a woman between 40 and 55 years old with Graves' hyperthyroidism that later progressed to Graves' ophthalmopathy. Both conserved end residues are part of each CDR3. The D gene is left open where the match is weak. Only some rows state a clone size, as once, few, many or a class for expanded clones.

D gene	clone size	J gene	V gene	CDR3 DNA	CDR3 protein
TRBD1	many	TRBJ1-3	TRBV28	TGTGCCAGCAGTTTATCCAATCAGTTATGGGACAGGGGCTTATTGCCTGGAAACACCATATATTTT	CASSLSNQLWDRGLLPGNTIYF
.	few	TRBJ1-4	TRBV7-8	TGTGCCAGCAGCTTAGAGCCCGCAGATGAAAAACTGTTTTTT	CASSLEPADEKLFF
.	many	TRBJ1-1	TRBV7-9	TGTGCCAGCAGCCTAAGGACCGGAAGCGCTTTCTTT	CASSLRTGSAFF
.	many	TRBJ2-7	TRBV29-1	TGCAGCGTTGCCAGGGCCCAAAACGAGCAGTACTTC	CSVARAQNEQYF
.	.	TRBJ2-5	TRBV7-2	TGTGCCACCGCGGGTTTGATCCGGGAGACCCAGTACTTC	CATAGLIRETQYF
.	many	TRBJ2-7	TRBV29-1	TGCAGCGTCGCAGAGTACCCCTACGAGCAGTACTTC	CSVAEYPYEQYF
.	.	TRBJ1-3	TRBV12-3/TRBV12-4	TGTGCCAGCTGGGTCATTACCGACAAACTCTCTGGAAACACCATATATTTT	CASWVITDKLSGNTIYF
.	.	TRBJ2-7	TRBV5-1	TGCGCCAGCAGCTTGTTCGGGACACAAAGCTCCTACGAGCAGTACTTC	CASSLFGTQSSYEQYF
.	many	TRBJ1-1	TRBV3-1	TGTGCCAGCAGCCACAGGGTGAACACTGAAGCTTTCTTT	CASSHRVNTEAFF
.	many	TRBJ1-1	TRBV6-1	TGTGCCAGCAGACCCATGACCCCTCTTGAATTCTTT	CASRPMTPLEFF
TRBD2	many	TRBJ2-3	TRBV6-1	TGTGCCAGCAGTTGGCTAGCGGGAGAATTGAATACGCAGTATTTT	CASSWLAGELNTQYF
.	.	TRBJ2-6	TRBV5-8	TGTGCCAGCAGCTTGGAAATGGGCGCCCCGGGTCCTGGGGCCAACGTCCTGACTTTC	CASSLEMGAPGPGANVLTF
.	many	TRBJ2-4	TRBV2	TGTGCCAGCAGCAGGAATAGGACAGTTTTTGCCAAAAACATTCAGTACTTC	CASSRNRTVFAKNIQYF
.	many	TRBJ2-2	TRBV28	TGTGCAACCCGCAACGTGAACACCGGGGAGCTGTTTTTT	CATRNVNTGELFF
.	many	TRBJ2-1	TRBV18	TGTGCCAGCTCACCATTGTCGGCTATTGAGCAGTTCTTC	CASSPLSAIEQFF
.	many	TRBJ2-1	TRBV19	TGTGCCAGTACCCAGGGAGTCGGGAATGAGCAGTTCTTC	CASTQGVGNEQFF
.	once	TRBJ2-3	TRBV4-1	TGCGCCAGCAGCCCCCTAAGGGTATTAGCGGCCACAGATACGCAGTATTTT	CASSPLRVLAATDTQYF
TRBD1	many	TRBJ2-1	TRBV30	TGTGCCTGGAGTATCGGGACAGGGATTTACAATGAGCAGTTCTTC	CAWSIGTGIYNEQFF
.	.	TRBJ1-2	TRBV19	TGTGCCATTAAAAGCCGGGAGCCAGCCGATAAGAGTGGCTACACCTTC	CAIKSREPADKSGYTF
TRBD1	many	TRBJ1-6	TRBV7-3	TGTGCCAGCAGGTCGGGACAGGCTAATTCACCCCTCCACTTT	CASRSGQANSPLHF
.	many	TRBJ1-1	TRBV28	TGTGCCAGCAGTCTTGGGACACATAACACTGAAGCTTTCTTT	CASSLGTHNTEAFF
.	many	TRBJ2-5	TRBV12-3/TRBV12-4	TGTGCCAGCACGGGGGTTCTACAAGAGACCCAGTACTTC	CASTGVLQETQYF
.	many	TRBJ1-6	TRBV28	TGTGCCAGCAGTTTAATAGGCAGCCCCATCTATAATTCACCCCTCCACTTT	CASSLIGSPIYNSPLHF
.	many	TRBJ2-1	TRBV7-2	TGTGCCAGCAGCTTAGTGTCTAGGACCTCGAGCTCCTACAATGAGCAGTTCTTC	CASSLVSRTSSSYNEQFF
TRBD2	few	TRBJ2-7	TRBV20-1	TGCAGTACCCACTCCCCCCTAGCGGCCCACCGGTTC	CSTHSPLAAHRF
.	few	TRBJ2-4	TRBV3-1	TGTGCCAGCAGCCTCTCGGGTGCCGCCAAAAACATTCAGTACTTC	CASSLSGAAKNIQYF
.	once	TRBJ2-7	TRBV7-2	TGTGCCAGCAGCTCGTCCCATTTATGGGACCGCGACTCCTACGAGCAGAACTTC	CASSSSHLWDRDSYEQNF
.	many	TRBJ1-5	TRBV7-2	TGTGCCAGCAGCTACGACAGGTATAGCAATCAGCCCCAGCATTTT	CASSYDRYSNQPQHF
TRBD2	many	TRBJ2-2	TRBV29-1	TGCAGCGTTGAGGGGGCTAGCGGGAGCTCTACCGGGGAGCTGTTTTTT	CSVEGASGSSTGELFF
TRBD2	many	TRBJ2-1	TRBV5-1	TGCGCCAGCAGTCATCCGGGACTAGCGGGATGGTCCATACTAAACTCCTACAATGAGCAGTTCTTC	CASSHPGLAGWSILNSYNEQFF
.	many	TRBJ1-1	TRBV7-8	TGTGCCAGCATCTCAAGAGGGGGGCGCGGGGGAGCTTTCTTT	CASISRGGRGGAFF
.	many	TRBJ2-7	TRBV14	TGTGCCAGCAGCCAGGCAATGAGCGAGCAGTACTTC	CASSQAMSEQYF
.	many	TRBJ2-5	TRBV19	TGTGCCAGTAGTAGGGGCCAGATCCAAGAGACCCAGTACTTC	CASSRGQIQETQYF
.	few	TRBJ1-3	TRBV30	TGTGCCTGGAGGAGGTGGGCCTCTGGAAACACCATATATTTT	CAWRRWASGNTIYF
.	many	TRBJ2-3	TRBV20-1	TGCAGTGCTAGGGGGTACACAGATACGCAGTATTTT	CSARGYTDTQYF
.	many	TRBJ2-1	TRBV7-8	TGTGCCAGCAGCAGCAGGGACTACAATGAGCAGTTCTTC	CASSSRDYNEQFF
.	.	TRBJ1-5	TRBV28	TGTGCCAGCAGGAGAGGGGACCCCCCTCAGCCCCAGCATTTT	CASRRGDPPQPQHF
.	few	TRBJ2-1	TRBV15	TGTGCCACCGGTGAGAGTACCTACAATGAGCAGTTCTTC	CATGESTYNEQFF
TRBD2	.	TRBJ2-5	TRBV3-1	TGTGCCAGCAGCCAAGAAGGGAGACTAGCGGGAGGGCCCTCTTACTTC	CASSQEGRLAGGPSYF
TRBD2	many	TRBJ2-5	TRBV7-9	TGTGCCAGCAGCTTTCCCATAGCGGGAGATTTTCTGACCCAGTACTTC	CASSFPIAGDFLTQYF
.	many	TRBJ2-3	TRBV7-9	TGTGCCAGCAGCCAAACCAGGGATACGCAGTATTTT	CASSQTRDTQYF
.	many	TRBJ1-4	TRBV5-5	TGTGCCAGCAGCTGGACAACAACTAATGAAAAACTGTTTTTT	CASSWTTTNEKLFF
.	many	TRBJ1-6	TRBV5-1	TGCGCCAGCAGCTTGTCCAACAGGGATGATTCACCCCTCCACTTT	CASSLSNRDDSPLHF
TRBD1	.	TRBJ2-7	TRBV20-1	TGCAGTGCTAGACGGGACAGTTCGAACAGCCCGCAGTACTTC	CSARRDSSNSPQYF
.	.	TRBJ2-5	TRBV2	TGTGCCAGCAGTTACACTATTAAAGAGACCCAGTACTTC	CASSYTIKETQYF
.	many	TRBJ2-7	TRBV3-1	TGTGCCAGCAGCCAAGGGGCAGACAAGTACGAGCAGTACTTC	CASSQGADKYEQYF
.	many	TRBJ1-5	TRBV20-1	TGCAGTGCAGGTAGGAGCAATCAGCCCCAGCATTTT	CSAGRSNQPQHF
.	many	TRBJ2-7	TRBV7-6	TGTGCCAGCAGCTTAGGTGGGACCGACTCCTACGAGCAGTACTTC	CASSLGGTDSYEQYF
TRBD1	many	TRBJ1-6	TRBV6-5	TGTGCCAGCAGTTACTCGCGACAGGGGGTGGGGAATTCACCCCTCCACTTT	CASSYSRQGVGNSPLHF
.	many	TRBJ2-5	TRBV20-1	TGCAGTGCTCGAGATTTCAGGGTGGGGGAAAAGACCCAGTACTTC	CSARDFRVGEKTQYF
.	few	TRBJ1-4	TRBV7-9	TGTGCCAGCAGCCGGGACACCACAACTAATGAAAAACTGTTTTTT	CASSRDTTTNEKLFF
TRBD1	few	TRBJ1-3	TRBV6-1	TGTGCCAGCAGCCCTTCCACAGGGGCTGGAAACACCATATATTTT	CASSPSTGAGNTIYF
.	few	TRBJ2-7	TRBV20-1	TGCAGTGCTCGCACGCCCCACGCCCCCTACGAGCAGTACTTC	CSARTPHAPYEQYF
.	.	TRBJ2-5	TRBV28	TGTGCCAGCAGTCCTGGTCAGGTGCAGACCCAGTACTTC	CASSPGQVQTQYF
.	many	TRBJ1-2	TRBV5-6	TGTGCCAGCAGCTTGACGATTCAAAATGGCTACACCTTC	CASSLTIQNGYTF